The 24 T cell receptor beta chains below all came from one sample that was sequenced in a study of monozygotic twins with inflammatory bowel disease. TCRdb re-called the 5' RACE reads and gives one entry per CDR3 protein, without DNA. The sample has about 210,000 distinct CDR3 sequences. What was sequenced was blood. The receptors come from a human donor with ulcerative colitis or Crohn's disease, or a healthy co-twin of an affected twin (not recorded which).

This sequence joins TRBV18 and TRBJ1-5; the D call from TCRdb, TRBD1, cannot be confirmed without DNA. The CDR3 is made up of 14 amino acids. The germline V gene encodes CDR1 KGHSH and CDR2 LQKENI. CDR3 loop: CASSPGASNQPQHF.

CDR3 in amino acids: CASSGGQVGYEQYF. This sequence joins TRBV9 and TRBJ2-7; without DNA, the TCRdb call of TRBD1 cannot be checked. The CDR3 is 14 residues long. CDR1 is SGDLS, CDR2 YYNGEE, per germline.

The CDR3 sequence: CASSEQGAIVEKLFF. The chain combines TRBV12-3 or TRBV12-4 with TRBJ1-4; TCRdb returns TRBD1, unconfirmable since there is no DNA. The CDR3 is 15 residues long.

The chain is built from TRBV7-9 and TRBJ2-1; TCRdb names TRBD2, which stays unverified in the absence of DNA. The V gene's germline CDR1 is SEHNR and CDR2 FQNEAQ (reference sequence). There are 16 residues in the CDR3. Here the CDR3 reads CASSQIGPDSGYEQFF.

The chain combines TRBV12-3 or TRBV12-4 with TRBJ2-1; TCRdb's D gene call, TRBD1, goes unchecked for lack of DNA. The CDR3 runs to 15 residues. CDR3 region: CASTIPGDLYNEQFF.

The V and J genes are TRBV18 and TRBJ2-7. Germline values: CDR1 KGHSH, CDR2 LQKENI. The CDR3 spans 14 residues. CDR3 amino acids: CASSLLAGAHEQYF.

The chain couples TRBV2 to TRBJ1-1; TCRdb's D call of TRBD1 is untestable without DNA. Germline values: CDR1 SNHLY, CDR2 FYNNEI. The CDR3 covers 16 residues. The chain's CDR3 is CASSATGEDRNTEAFF.

This chain connects TRBV27 to TRBJ1-2. CDR3 length: 18 amino acids. Germline CDR1 MNHEY, CDR2 SMNVEV (reference sequence). CDR3 region: CASSSISDPRLVNYGYTF.

This chain joins TRBV5-1 and TRBJ1-1; TCRdb indicates TRBD1, and absent DNA this call remains unverified. Germline lookup yields CDR1 SGHRS and CDR2 YFSETQ. There are 16 residues in the CDR3. The CDR3: CASSLERGDRHSEAFF.

J is TRBJ2-7 and V is TRBV11-2. The CDR3 is made up of 14 amino acids. Germline lookup yields CDR1 SGHAT and CDR2 FQNNGV. CDR3 residues: CASSGFNRVYEQYF.

V and J are TRBV7-2 and TRBJ1-3; lacking DNA, the TRBD1 call made by TCRdb goes unchecked. The CDR3 spans 17 residues. CDR1 and CDR2 from the germline V gene are SGHTA and FQGNSA. The CDR3 loop reads CASSLEGTTGTGNTIYF.

The J gene is TRBJ2-1, the V gene TRBV4-1; TCRdb's D call of TRBD1 is untestable without DNA. This CDR3 comprises 15 residues. Germline assignment: CDR1 MGHRA and CDR2 YSYEKL. The CDR3 reads CASSPETGVYNEQFF.

V usage is TRBV7-2 and J usage is TRBJ2-1. Germline CDR1 reads SGHTA; CDR2 reads FQGNSA. The CDR3 has 11 residues. The CDR3 spells CASSLAGCQFF.

V gene TRBV5-6 combines with J gene TRBJ1-2. This CDR3 is built from 14 residues. Per germline, CDR1 SGHDT and CDR2 YYEEEE. The CDR3 sequence is CASRINLPHTGYTF.

The chain links TRBV12-3 or TRBV12-4 to TRBJ2-7. There are 15 residues in the CDR3. The CDR3 reads CASSHTPLSSYEQYF.

This rearrangement joins TRBV7-2 to TRBJ2-3; there is no DNA to check the TCRdb D call of TRBD2. This CDR3 spans 14 amino acids. Germline V gene sequence: CDR1 SGHTA, CDR2 FQGNSA. CDR3 amino acids: CASSPDQRGAPQYF.

The chain uses TRBV2 and TRBJ2-1; the D call of TRBD1 rests on TCRdb alone, since no DNA is present to check it. CDR3 length: 16 residues. Germline V gives CDR1 SNHLY, CDR2 FYNNEI. The CDR3 is CASRAGTGDSYNEQFF.

The chain carries TRBV6-5 and TRBJ1-2; TCRdb names TRBD1, which stays unverified in the absence of DNA. Germline loops: CDR1 MNHEY, CDR2 SVGAGI. This CDR3 comprises 15 residues. The CDR3 loop is CTSSYGGSSWYGYTF.

The chain joins TRBV7-9 to TRBJ2-3; TCRdb calls TRBD1, which cannot be checked without DNA. CDR1 SEHNR and CDR2 FQNEAQ come from the germline V gene (reference sequence). CDR3 length: 16 residues. CDR3 sequence reads: CASRPGQVLITDTQYF.

The J gene is TRBJ2-7, the V gene TRBV6-1; TCRdb proposes TRBD1, but this gene call is untestable without DNA. The CDR3 covers 18 residues. Germline values: CDR1 MNHNS, CDR2 SASEGT. CDR3 in amino acids: CASSEAPTGTDSSYEQYF.

V is TRBV12-3 or TRBV12-4 and J is TRBJ2-1. This CDR3 is 12 amino acids long. Here the CDR3 reads CASSFPELEQFF.

The rearrangement joins TRBV28 to TRBJ1-2; TCRdb reports TRBD1, a call that lacks DNA to check it against. CDR3 length: 13 amino acids. Germline-derived CDR1 and CDR2 are MDHEN and SYDVKM. This CDR3 is CASTPGNPYGYTF.

The rearrangement uses TRBV20-1 and TRBJ1-1. Looked up from germline, CDR1 is DFQATT and CDR2 is SNEGSKA (reference sequence). The CDR3 runs to 12 residues. CDR3: CSASPMNTEAFF.

This chain joins TRBV19 and TRBJ1-5; lacking DNA, the TRBD1 call made by TCRdb goes unchecked. The length of the CDR3 is 19 residues. Germline loops: CDR1 LNHDA, CDR2 SQIVND (reference sequence). The CDR3 protein is CASSSPNRDAGLMDQPQHF.